This T cell receptor beta chain was sequenced during a study of technical replicates of blood from a handful of donors. Assay: immunoSEQ multiplex PCR; the TCRdb copy retains only in-frame clones and omits some. The sample holds some 14,000 clones; approximately 83% are singletons and the top ten take approximately 12%. V lost 0 bases and J lost 3, with 12 bases in between. Looked up from germline, CDR1 is SNHLY and CDR2 is FYNNEI. CDR3 size: 15 residues. The gene calls are TRBV2 and TRBJ2-7; TRBD1 is a possible D gene (6 bases). Specimen: PBMCs. This clonotype originated in a human donor in good health. The CDR3 DNA sequence: TGTGCCAGCAGTGAAGCGCTTGCCAGGGGCTACGAGCAGTACTTC. This translates into CASSEALARGYEQYF. The full variable domain, its missing parts supplied by reference TRBV2 and TRBJ2-7, is EPEVTQTPSHQVTQMGQEVILRCVPISNHLYFYWYRQILGQKVEFLVSFYNNEISEKSEIFDDQFSVERPDGSNFTLKIRSTKLEDSAMYFCASSEALARGYEQYFGPGTRLTVT.